These T cell receptor beta chains were read from a single sample in a study of shared clonotypes between healthy human individuals. The data were produced by immunoSEQ multiplex PCR, yet TCRdb's version contains in-frame clones alone and is incomplete. The table records more than 400,000 clones, approximately 94% of them present only once. Input material: naive CD4+ T cells sorted from blood. These receptors were collected from a woman in her thirties in good health. The CDR3 runs from the conserved cysteine through the conserved F or W. A D gene is named only where the DNA matches it firmly. Size tells how often a clone was seen (once, few, many) or the class of an expanded clone, and some rows leave it out.

D: .; J: TRBJ1-5; size: few; V: TRBV6-1; CDR3: CASTRQYNQPQHF; DNA: TGTGCCAGCACCAGACAGTACAATCAGCCCCAGCATTTT
D: TRBD2; J: TRBJ2-3; size: .; V: TRBV6-5; CDR3: CASAGTSAVRTQYF; DNA: TGTGCCAGCGCCGGGACTAGTGCAGTGAGGACGCAGTATTTT
D: .; J: TRBJ2-3; size: .; V: TRBV10-3; CDR3: CAISESEAGSSTDTQYF; DNA: TGTGCCATCAGTGAGTCCGAAGCGGGTTCTAGCACAGATACGCAGTATTTT
D: TRBD2; J: TRBJ2-5; size: .; V: TRBV28; CDR3: CASSFSSGSQETQYF; DNA: TGTGCCAGCAGTTTTAGTAGCGGGAGCCAAGAGACCCAGTACTTC
D: TRBD2; J: TRBJ2-7; size: .; V: TRBV15; CDR3: CATSRAGTSGSYEQYF; DNA: TGTGCCACCAGCAGGGCCGGGACTAGCGGCTCCTACGAGCAGTACTTC
D: .; J: TRBJ2-7; size: .; V: TRBV20-1; CDR3: CSATGSYEQYF; DNA: TGCAGTGCAACAGGGAGCTACGAGCAGTACTTC
D: .; J: TRBJ2-7; size: .; V: TRBV5-4; CDR3: CASSLGSGGGFYEQYF; DNA: TGTGCCAGCAGCTTGGGTAGCGGAGGGGGGTTCTACGAGCAGTACTTC
D: .; J: TRBJ2-7; size: .; V: TRBV6-5; CDR3: CASSYPGTYEQYF; DNA: TGTGCCAGCAGTTACCCGGGGACCTACGAGCAGTACTTC
D: TRBD1; J: TRBJ2-2; size: .; V: TRBV7-9; CDR3: CATPDGGQGVSGELFF; DNA: TGTGCCACCCCAGATGGGGGACAGGGTGTCTCCGGGGAGCTGTTTTTT
D: TRBD2; J: TRBJ2-7; size: .; V: TRBV7-9; CDR3: CASSLVGASGSSYEQYF; DNA: TGTGCCAGCAGCTTAGTGGGGGCTAGCGGGAGCTCCTACGAGCAGTACTTC
D: .; J: TRBJ1-2; size: .; V: TRBV4-1; CDR3: CASSQEHLPLGGYGYTF; DNA: TGCGCCAGCAGCCAAGAACATCTTCCCCTTGGAGGCTATGGCTACACCTTC
D: TRBD2; J: TRBJ2-7; size: .; V: TRBV6-1; CDR3: CASSGTSGSKYEQYF; DNA: TGTGCCAGCAGTGGAACTAGCGGGAGTAAATACGAGCAGTACTTC
D: .; J: TRBJ1-2; size: .; V: TRBV28; CDR3: CASTLGTTYGYTF; DNA: TGTGCCAGCACCCTCGGCACCACGTATGGCTACACCTTC
D: .; J: TRBJ2-1; size: once; V: TRBV10-2; CDR3: CASSEAGGEQFF; DNA: TGCGCCAGCAGTGAGGCAGGCGGTGAGCAGTTCTTC
D: .; J: TRBJ1-1; size: .; V: TRBV19; CDR3: CASSIRQGSVSNTEAFF; DNA: TGTGCCAGTAGTATTCGGCAGGGGAGTGTATCTAACACTGAAGCTTTCTTT
D: .; J: TRBJ2-1; size: .; V: TRBV18; CDR3: CASSPSDTGYNEQFF; DNA: TGTGCCAGCTCACCCTCGGACACCGGCTACAATGAGCAGTTCTTC
D: .; J: TRBJ1-5; size: .; V: TRBV4-1; CDR3: CASSQEVVRVWQPQHF; DNA: TGCGCCAGCAGCCAAGAAGTGGTACGGGTTTGGCAGCCCCAGCATTTT
D: TRBD2; J: TRBJ2-3; size: .; V: TRBV4-1; CDR3: CASSTRAREATDTQYF; DNA: TGCGCCAGCAGCACCCGGGCGCGGGAGGCAACAGATACGCAGTATTTT
D: .; J: TRBJ2-2; size: .; V: TRBV5-1; CDR3: CASSLVGTGELFF; DNA: TGCGCCAGCAGCTTGGTGGGGACCGGGGAGCTGTTTTTT
D: .; J: TRBJ2-3; size: .; V: TRBV11-3; CDR3: CASSVGLGEPATDTQYF; DNA: TGTGCCAGCAGCGTAGGATTAGGAGAGCCAGCCACAGATACGCAGTATTTT
D: .; J: TRBJ2-7; size: .; V: TRBV19; CDR3: CASSISPDSSYEQYF; DNA: TGTGCCAGTAGTATTAGTCCGGACAGTAGCTACGAGCAGTACTTC
D: TRBD2; J: TRBJ2-1; size: .; V: TRBV11-2; CDR3: CASSSLPINGRSNEQFF; DNA: TGTGCCAGCAGCTCCCTCCCTATTAACGGGAGGTCCAATGAGCAGTTCTTC
D: .; J: TRBJ2-1; size: .; V: TRBV7-9; CDR3: CASSLGGLGEQFF; DNA: TGTGCCAGCAGCTTAGGAGGGCTGGGGGAGCAGTTCTTC
D: TRBD1; J: TRBJ2-2; size: .; V: TRBV28; CDR3: CASSSQGANTGELFF; DNA: TGTGCCAGCAGTTCACAGGGGGCGAACACCGGGGAGCTGTTTTTT
D: TRBD1; J: TRBJ2-7; size: .; V: TRBV7-2; CDR3: CASSFERTGGYEQYF; DNA: TGTGCCAGCAGCTTTGAGAGGACAGGGGGCTACGAGCAGTACTTC
D: .; J: TRBJ2-3; size: .; V: TRBV5-4; CDR3: CASSQGPSSTDTQYF; DNA: TGTGCCAGCAGCCAAGGTCCATCTAGCACAGATACGCAGTATTTT
D: TRBD2; J: TRBJ2-7; size: .; V: TRBV18; CDR3: CASSPPGTSGRGEQYF; DNA: TGTGCCAGCTCACCACCTGGGACTAGCGGGAGAGGTGAGCAGTACTTC
D: .; J: TRBJ2-1; size: .; V: TRBV28; CDR3: CASSTGRRGSRWSSYNEQFF; DNA: TGTGCCAGCAGTACCGGTAGGAGGGGTTCCCGGTGGAGCTCCTACAATGAGCAGTTCTTC
D: .; J: TRBJ1-6; size: .; V: TRBV18; CDR3: CASSRDQGGDSPLHF; DNA: TGTGCCAGCTCACGAGACCAGGGTGGGGATTCACCCCTCCACTTT
D: .; J: TRBJ2-1; size: .; V: TRBV11-3; CDR3: CASSLGSAGHNEQFF; DNA: TGTGCCAGCAGCTTAGGGTCGGCCGGGCACAATGAGCAGTTCTTC
D: TRBD1; J: TRBJ2-1; size: .; V: TRBV29-1; CDR3: CSVVRLTGTGGNEQFF; DNA: TGCAGCGTTGTTAGGTTGACGGGGACAGGGGGCAATGAGCAGTTCTTC
D: .; J: TRBJ2-7; size: .; V: TRBV28; CDR3: CASSLRLEQYF; DNA: TGTGCCAGCAGTTTAAGACTCGAGCAGTACTTC
D: .; J: TRBJ1-4; size: .; V: TRBV29-1; CDR3: CSVEDQEKLFF; DNA: TGCAGCGTTGAAGACCAAGAAAAACTGTTTTTT
D: .; J: TRBJ1-2; size: .; V: TRBV19; CDR3: CASSIASRNYGYTF; DNA: TGTGCCAGTAGTATAGCCTCCAGAAACTATGGCTACACCTTC
D: TRBD1; J: TRBJ1-2; size: .; V: TRBV7-9; CDR3: CASNPGQGSSGYTF; DNA: TGTGCCAGCAACCCGGGACAGGGGTCGTCTGGCTACACCTTC
D: .; J: TRBJ1-4; size: .; V: TRBV20-1; CDR3: CSTLGNEKLFF; DNA: TGCAGTACTTTGGGTAATGAAAAACTGTTTTTT
D: .; J: TRBJ2-3; size: .; V: TRBV27; CDR3: CASSPGQSTDTQYF; DNA: TGTGCCAGCAGTCCGGGACAAAGCACAGATACGCAGTATTTT
D: .; J: TRBJ2-3; size: .; V: TRBV5-1; CDR3: CASSPGGHSTDTQYF; DNA: TGCGCCAGCAGCCCGGGTGGACACAGCACAGATACGCAGTATTTT
D: .; J: TRBJ1-5; size: .; V: TRBV5-8; CDR3: CASSRRVRPQHF; DNA: TGTGCCAGCAGCCGAAGGGTCCGGCCCCAGCATTTT
D: .; J: TRBJ2-5; size: .; V: TRBV5-1; CDR3: CASSKEETQYF; DNA: TGCGCCAGCAGCAAGGAGGAGACCCAGTACTTC
D: .; J: TRBJ2-1; size: .; V: TRBV4-1; CDR3: CASSQTGTRNNEQFF; DNA: TGCGCCAGCAGCCAGACCGGGACAAGAAACAATGAGCAGTTCTTC
D: .; J: TRBJ1-2; size: once; V: TRBV5-6; CDR3: CASSLDSGQPYGYTF; DNA: TGTGCCAGCAGCTTGGACTCGGGACAACCCTATGGCTACACCTTC
D: .; J: TRBJ1-2; size: once; V: TRBV18; CDR3: CASSPQGFETENGYTF; DNA: TGTGCCAGCTCACCACAGGGGTTTGAGACAGAGAATGGCTACACCTTC
D: .; J: TRBJ2-5; size: .; V: TRBV18; CDR3: CASSPPSLEGQYF; DNA: TGTGCCAGCTCACCCCCTAGTTTGGAAGGCCAGTACTTC
D: .; J: TRBJ2-7; size: .; V: TRBV25-1; CDR3: CASRAGGISYEQYF; DNA: TGTGCCAGCAGGGCGGGCGGGATCTCCTACGAGCAGTACTTC
D: TRBD1; J: TRBJ2-3; size: .; V: TRBV25-1; CDR3: CASSEPTGGTDTQYF; DNA: TGTGCCAGCAGTGAACCGACAGGGGGCACAGATACGCAGTATTTT
D: .; J: TRBJ1-5; size: .; V: TRBV5-4; CDR3: CASSLDGTSNQPQHF; DNA: TGTGCCAGCAGCTTGGACGGGACAAGCAATCAGCCCCAGCATTTT